The next 31 T cell receptor delta chains were all read from a single sample in a study of Vδ1+ human thymocytes. The template was reverse-transcribed extracted RNA. The CDR3 regions were amplified by multiplex PCR from V-gene primers to a constant-region primer. TCRdb re-analyzed the multiplex PCR reads via CATT. The top ten clones hold around 0.5% of a sample with just under 55,000 delta-chain clones, 15% to 20% of them seen once. Their target antigens are unknown. Study conclusions and caveats: Thymic TRG and TRD repertoires appeared highly polyclonal, with Gaussian CDR3 length distributions.

Sequencing input: Vdelta1+ gamma-delta thymocytes from the thymus. The subset denotes: FACS-sorted CD3+ TCRalphabeta- TCRVdelta1+ TCRVdelta2- thymocytes. Receptor source: a boy under two years old who had congenital heart surgery.

The V call is TRDV1, the J call TRDJ1; D may be TRDD3 (9 bases). Germline V gene data show CDR1 as TSWWSYY and CDR2 as QGS. The CDR3 has 22 amino acids. The V end was cut by 2 bases, the J end by 0 bases, with 31 bases between. In DNA, the CDR3 is TGTGCTCTTGGGGAAAGCCTTCCTAGCCCAACTGGGGGACCCGGGTACACCGATAAACTCATCTTT. This sequence encodes CALGESLPSPTGGPGYTDKLIF.

The rearrangement uses TRDV1 and TRDJ1; TRDD3 matches at 10 bases. Per the germline V gene, CDR1 is TSWWSYY and CDR2 is QGS. Germline trimming cut 0 bases from V and 0 bases from J; bases unmatched to any gene: 22. This CDR3 contains 23 residues. CDR3 nucleotide sequence: TGTGCTCTTGGGGAACTTGTCGGTCTTCCCCCTGTACTGGGGGATCCGTACACCGATAAACTCATCTTT. Protein: CALGELVGLPPVLGDPYTDKLIF.

The gene calls are TRDV1 and TRDJ1, with TRDD3 as a possible D gene (6 bases). V was pared by 4 bases and J by 9 bases, with 21 bases between. The CDR3 has 15 amino acids. Germline CDR1 is TSWWSYY and CDR2 is QGS. In DNA form, the CDR3 reads TGTGCTCTTGGGGGGCGCCTTCATCGAGGGGATGAACTCATCTTT. Protein product: CALGGRLHRGDELIF.

This sequence joins TRDV1 and TRDJ1; D perhaps matches TRDD3 (5 bases). The CDR3 length is 13 residues. Germline V gene sequence: CDR1 TSWWSYY, CDR2 QGS. This CDR3 reads CALAVYAADKLIF. The CDR3 nucleotides read TGTGCCCTAGCAGTATACGCGGCCGATAAACTCATCTTT.

The chain has TRDV1 and TRDJ1; D may be TRDD2 (5 bases). The CDR3 is 15 amino acids. The germline V gene encodes CDR1 TSWWSYY and CDR2 QGS. The V gene lost 4 bases and the J gene lost 7 bases, with 19 bases spanning the gap. CDR3 residues: CALGVPYPVLGKLIF. As DNA, the CDR3 is TGTGCTCTTGGGGTTCCCTACCCCGTACTCGGTAAACTCATCTTT.

V and J are TRDV1 and TRDJ1; 12 nucleotides line up with TRDD3. The germline V gene encodes CDR1 TSWWSYY and CDR2 QGS. The ends lost 3 bases at V and 1 base at J; junction bases unmatched: 18. This CDR3 is 21 amino acids long. CDR3 DNA sequence: TGTGCTCTTGGGGACACAGAACTACCCGGCTGGGGGATACGCGGCACCGATAAACTCATCTTT. As protein: CALGDTELPGWGIRGTDKLIF.

This clone appeared once. This chain connects TRDV1 to TRDJ1; 8 bases map to TRDD3. Germline CDR1 reads TSWWSYY; CDR2 reads QGS. The CDR3 is made up of 18 amino acids. V lost 7 bases, J lost 2 bases, and 18 bases stayed unmatched. CDR3 in amino acids: CALAPTLGDSPGTDKLIF. CDR3 sequence (DNA): TGTGCTCTTGCGCCTACTTTGGGGGATTCTCCGGGGACCGATAAACTCATCTTT.

This clone was counted at least ten times. V and J are TRDV2 and TRDJ1; 7 bases are a match to TRDD3. The germline V gene has CDR1 GEAIGNYY and CDR2 EKD. The CDR3 has 14 residues. With V trimmed by 0 bases and J by 7 bases, 7 bases remained unmatched. This chain's CDR3 is CACDTRTGDLKLIF. CDR3 sequence (DNA): TGTGCCTGTGACACCCGTACTGGGGACCTTAAACTCATCTTT.

This clone has only a few counts. The V gene is TRDV1, the J gene TRDJ1; 8 bases align to TRDD3. This CDR3 contains 15 residues. The germline V gene encodes CDR1 TSWWSYY and CDR2 QGS. The trim removed 5 bases at V and 6 bases at J, leaving 11 bases unmatched. CDR3: CALGPSPRGIYKLIF. CDR3 DNA: TGTGCTCTTGGGCCCTCTCCTCGGGGGATATATAAACTCATCTTT.

This chain links TRDV1 with TRDJ2, with D uncertain. The germline V and J ends were trimmed by 3 bases and 6 bases, with 20 bases remaining between them. Germline V CDR1 and CDR2: TSWWSYY, QGS. The CDR3 loop spans 17 amino acids. CDR3 sequence: CALGDPSDDIGPAQLFF. The CDR3 region has the DNA TGTGCTCTTGGGGACCCAAGCGACGACATCGGGCCAGCACAACTCTTCTTT.

The chain carries TRDV1 and TRDJ1, with 13 bases lining up with TRDD3. V lost 1 base to trimming and J lost 4 bases; unmatched junction nucleotides: 24. CDR1 and CDR2 from the germline V gene are TSWWSYY and QGS. The length of the CDR3 is 23 residues. CDR3 nucleotides: TGTGCTCTTGGGGAACCTCACCAATCTCCGTACTGGGGGATACGCGTATCCAGCGATAAACTCATCTTT. Translation gives CALGEPHQSPYWGIRVSSDKLIF.

This chain links TRDV1 with TRDJ1; possible D gene TRDD3, 5 bases. CDR3 size: 18 residues. CDR1 and CDR2 from the germline V gene are TSWWSYY and QGS. V dropped 0 bases and J dropped 0 bases, with 17 bases sitting between them. The CDR3 region has the DNA TGTGCTCTTGGGGAACTGATCAGAGGGGGGCCGTACACCGATAAACTCATCTTT. It yields the protein CALGELIRGGPYTDKLIF.

The chain recombines TRDV1 with TRDJ1; 9 nucleotides match TRDD3. J gave up 0 bases and V 2 bases, and 16 bases lay outside the gene matches. The germline CDR1 and CDR2 sequences are TSWWSYY and QGS. The CDR3 contains 20 residues. The CDR3 is CALGEGSYAGGYHDTDKLIF. CDR3 nucleotide sequence: TGTGCTCTTGGGGAAGGCTCCTACGCAGGGGGATACCATGACACCGATAAACTCATCTTT.

The gene calls are TRDV2 and TRDJ1; the match to TRDD3 covers 11 bases. This CDR3 is built from 21 residues. The V gene's germline CDR1 is GEAIGNYY and CDR2 EKD. J was trimmed by 1 base and V by 1 base; bases with no gene match: 19. In DNA, the CDR3 is TGTGCCTGTGACACAAAACTTTCCTGCTGGGGGATACCGGCAGCCACCGATAAACTCATCTTT. Protein product: CACDTKLSCWGIPAATDKLIF.

The chain links TRDV1 to TRDJ1; D uncertain. V lost 4 bases and J 0 bases, leaving 15 bases between the germline ends. The CDR3 has 16 residues. The germline CDR1 and CDR2 sequences are TSWWSYY and QGS. DNA of the CDR3: TGTGCTCTTGGGGTACTCAAGGGGTCATACACCGATAAACTCATCTTT. It codes for CALGVLKGSYTDKLIF.

The chain recombines TRDV1 with TRDJ1; D is possibly TRDD2 or TRDD3 (6 bases each). V shed 2 bases and J shed 3 bases, with 37 bases lying between them. Germline CDR1 and CDR2: TSWWSYY and QGS. The CDR3 contains 23 residues. The CDR3 protein is CALGEAHSYLRYWEIRVADKLIF. The CDR3 nucleotides read TGTGCTCTTGGGGAAGCTCATTCCTATTTGAGGTACTGGGAGATACGAGTTGCCGATAAACTCATCTTT.

Notes on this clone: This may arise from a read error, as a much more abundant clone is one base away. The chain combines TRDV2 with TRDJ3, with D possibly matching TRDD3 (6 bases). The CDR3 sequence is 17 residues long. The germline V gene has CDR1 GEAIGNYY and CDR2 EKD. The CDR3 nucleotides read TGTGCCTATGACACCGTTGGATACAGCTGGGACACCCGACAGATGTTTTTC. It specifies CAYDTVGYSWDTRQMFF.

There are a few counts of this clone. This chain joins TRDV1 and TRDJ1; TRDD3 agrees at 13 bases. The CDR3 runs 26 residues. Germline CDR1 is TSWWSYY and CDR2 is QGS. With V trimmed by 1 base and J by 0 bases, 29 bases remained unmatched. CDR3 DNA: TGTGCTCTTGGGGAACGCCAGACCTACCCCTACCCTACATTACTGGGGGATACGCCCAACACCGATAAACTCATCTTT. Translated, it gives CALGERQTYPYPTLLGDTPNTDKLIF.

Only a few counts were recorded for this clone. The chain employs TRDV1 and TRDJ1; D tentatively fits TRDD2 or TRDD3 (6 bases each). V lost 3 bases, J lost 3 bases, and 23 bases lay in between. This CDR3 is 18 amino acids long. Germline lookup yields CDR1 TSWWSYY and CDR2 QGS. The CDR3 protein is CALGDWAFPGYQADKLIF. The CDR3 region has the DNA TGTGCTCTTGGGGACTGGGCCTTCCCGGGATATCAAGCCGATAAACTCATCTTT.

This clone occurred a few times. The chain couples TRDV1 to TRDJ1, with a possible D match to TRDD2 (9 bases). Deletions cut 0 bases from V and 1 base from J, with 36 bases between. CDR1 is TSWWSYY and CDR2 is QGS in the germline V gene. The CDR3 length is 24 residues. CDR3 nucleotides: TGTGCTCTTGGGGAACTAGGGGGCCAGATGCCCTTCCTACTGGGGGGTCGGATCACCGATAAACTCATCTTT. Its translation: CALGELGGQMPFLLGGRITDKLIF.

This clone was seen more than once but under ten times. J is TRDJ1 and V is TRDV1; 9 bases map to TRDD3. The germline gives CDR1 TSWWSYY, CDR2 QGS. The CDR3 covers 28 residues. V shed 0 bases, J shed 0 bases, and the junction held 38 bases outside the gene matches. Written as DNA, the CDR3 is TGTGCTCTTGGGGAACTGCGGGAGTTGGTTCCTAATGAGGGTGTCGGGGATACGCGACGGGAGTACACCGATAAACTCATCTTT. This encodes CALGELRELVPNEGVGDTRREYTDKLIF.

By sample fraction, this clone is medium-sized. V gene TRDV2 combines with J gene TRDJ1, with TRDD3 matching over 9 bases. Per germline, CDR1 GEAIGNYY and CDR2 EKD. CDR3 size: 16 residues. V lost 0 bases, J lost 0 bases, and 4 bases stayed unmatched. This CDR3 is CACDTSLGDNTDKLIF. CDR3 DNA: TGTGCCTGTGACACCTCATTGGGGGATAACACCGATAAACTCATCTTT.

This clone has more than one count but fewer than ten. The chain is built from TRDV1 and TRDJ1; TRDD2 agrees at 7 bases. CDR1 TSWWSYY and CDR2 QGS come from the germline V gene. With V trimmed by 0 bases and J by 0 bases, 7 bases remained unmatched. This CDR3 has 17 residues. The CDR3 DNA is TGTGCTCTTGGGGAACTTTCCTTCCTGCCGTACACCGATAAACTCATCTTT. Translation gives CALGELSFLPYTDKLIF.

This clone was seen a few times. The chain carries TRDV1 and TRDJ1; the D gene is possibly TRDD2 (9 bases). V lost 2 bases, J lost 0 bases, and 34 bases lay in between. This CDR3 is built from 23 residues. Germline CDR1 is TSWWSYY and CDR2 is QGS. The CDR3 nucleotides read TGTGCTCTTGGGGAATATGGGCCTTCCTACGCGGCTGGGGGACCGGGAAACACCGATAAACTCATCTTT. This sequence encodes CALGEYGPSYAAGGPGNTDKLIF.

This clone turned up a few times. The J gene is TRDJ1, the V gene TRDV1, with 7 nucleotides matching TRDD3. Germline V gives CDR1 TSWWSYY, CDR2 QGS. Germline trimming cut 2 bases from V and 2 bases from J; bases unmatched to any gene: 14. This CDR3 is built from 18 residues. CDR3 sequence reads: CALGESYIVLGNTDKLIF. The CDR3 DNA reads as TGTGCTCTTGGGGAATCGTACATCGTACTGGGGAATACCGATAAACTCATCTTT.

The chain combines TRDV1 with TRDJ1, with TRDD3 matching over 9 bases. Per the germline V gene, CDR1 is TSWWSYY and CDR2 is QGS. V trimming: 5 bases; J trimming: 1 base; junction bases outside the gene matches: 29. The CDR3 has 23 residues. In DNA form, the CDR3 reads TGTGCTCTTGGGAACCCGTATGGGATAACGGGGGATACAGGGTATTCGATCACCGATAAACTCATCTTT. Encoded protein: CALGNPYGITGDTGYSITDKLIF.

This clone has just a few counts. This chain links TRDV1 with TRDJ1; 13 positions match TRDD3. This CDR3 comprises 22 residues. Losses at the gene ends were 6 bases for V and 0 bases for J; bases not matched to a gene: 22. In germline, CDR1 is TSWWSYY, CDR2 QGS. Here the CDR3 reads CALGRREETYWGIRINTDKLIF. The CDR3 DNA follows: TGTGCTCTTGGAAGGAGGGAAGAGACGTACTGGGGGATACGCATTAACACCGATAAACTCATCTTT.

This clone has more than one count but fewer than ten. This sequence joins TRDV1 and TRDJ1; 9 nucleotides align to TRDD3. Germline loops: CDR1 TSWWSYY, CDR2 QGS. V shed 4 bases and J 11 bases; nucleotides not matched to a gene: 20. This CDR3 comprises 17 residues. The CDR3 DNA follows: TGTGCTCTTGGGGCCGTCTTCCGACCGGGGGATACCTATAGTCTCATCTTT. Encoded protein: CALGAVFRPGDTYSLIF.

This clone was found a few times. The gene calls are TRDV2 and TRDJ1, with TRDD3 identical over 12 bases. V shed 4 bases, J shed 3 bases, and the junction held 29 bases outside the gene matches. Looked up from germline, CDR1 is GEAIGNYY and CDR2 is EKD. The CDR3 is made up of 23 amino acids. In DNA, the CDR3 is TGTGCCTGTGATCCCATCCGGATTCCTTCCCCCTTTGAACTGGGGGATACTCCCGATAAACTCATCTTT. It specifies CACDPIRIPSPFELGDTPDKLIF.

This clone appeared a few times. V is TRDV1 and J is TRDJ1; the D gene is possibly TRDD3 (5 bases). CDR1 is TSWWSYY and CDR2 is QGS in the germline V gene. The V gene lost 2 bases and the J gene lost 7 bases, with 8 bases spanning the gap. This CDR3 region has 12 residues. CDR3 bases: TGTGCTCTTGGGGAAACTTGGGGTAAACTCATCTTT. Its translation: CALGETWGKLIF.

The chain is built from TRDV1 and TRDJ1; 7 positions match TRDD3. The CDR3 has 18 amino acids. V trimming: 2 bases; J trimming: 0 bases; junction bases outside the gene matches: 12. The germline V gene encodes CDR1 TSWWSYY and CDR2 QGS. CDR3 coding DNA: TGTGCTCTTGGGGAAGTCCGGCCTGGGGGCCGGTACACCGATAAACTCATCTTT. Protein sequence: CALGEVRPGGRYTDKLIF.